The clone carrying this T cell receptor (beta chain) has a handful of counts. Its specificity is unknown. After 5'RACE with constant-segment primers, TCR alpha and TCR beta cDNA libraries carrying sample barcodes and UMIs were obtained. Via MiXCR, TCRdb re-called the 5' RACE reads, giving one row per CDR3 protein. The table includes about 130,000 distinct CDR3 sequences, approximately 17% detected once. These data are taken from a study of T-cell memory formation after mild COVID-19. Study outcomes and limitations: Pre-infection memory contained some responding clones, which suggested that cross-reactive memory had joined.

V lost 0 bases to trimming and J lost 10 bases, with 11 bases between them. The germline gives CDR1 SGHRS, CDR2 YFSETQ. The CDR3 extends over 13 amino acids. This TCR was recovered from a man younger than 35 who had mild COVID-19 (a few samples of this study predate the infection). Cell type and time point are not known. The sample comprised PBMCs or a T cell subset sorted from them (not recorded which). The chain recombines TRBV5-1 with TRBJ2-1, with unresolved D. This CDR3 reads CASSLGAKGEQFF. DNA of the CDR3: TGCGCCAGCAGCTTGGGGGCTAAAGGAGAGCAGTTCTTC. Filled out from reference TRBV5-1 and TRBJ2-1, the complete variable domain reads KAGVTQTPRYLIKTRGQQVTLSCSPISGHRSVSWYQQTPGQGLQFLFEYFSETQRNKGNFPGRFSGRQFSNSRSEMNVSTLELGDSALYLCASSLGAKGEQFFGPGTRLTVL.